The clone carrying this T cell receptor beta chain was seen only a few times. The data stem from a study of cytomegalovirus exposure and HLA in healthy donors. Researchers ran the PCR with 60 Vbeta and 13 Jbeta primers. Sequencing was performed with immunoSEQ multiplex PCR; in TCRdb, only in-frame clones are kept and a portion is missing. The table includes fewer than 95,000 clones, over 75% detected once. V lost 4 bases, J lost 6 bases, and 10 bases stayed unmatched. Germline CDR1 reads MNHNS; CDR2 reads SASEGT. The CDR3 spans 15 residues. Specimen: PBMCs. The receptor comes from a young man in good health and CMV-seronegative. The chain uses TRBV6-1 and TRBJ2-7; 9 bases are a match to TRBD2. The CDR3 reads CASSGRGGAPLEQYF. The CDR3 DNA reads as TGTGCCAGCAGTGGACGCGGGGGGGCCCCTCTCGAGCAGTACTTC.